The 21 T cell receptor beta chains below were found in one sample sequenced in a study of blood T cell repertoires in COVID-19. TCRdb's table, derived via immunoSEQ multiplex PCR, lists solely in-frame clones and lacks some. The table has about 310,000 clones, over 80% seen once. The sample was PBMCs or T cells enriched from blood (not recorded which). These receptors were taken from a woman under 30 who had recovered from COVID-19.

The chain uses TRBV6-5 and TRBJ2-7; 9 bases line up with TRBD2. The germline V gene has CDR1 MNHEY and CDR2 SVGAGI. Trimming at V came to 5 bases and at J to 5 bases, leaving 10 bases not matched to a gene. The CDR3 runs to 15 residues. The CDR3: CASSRLTSGLHEQYF. The CDR3, as DNA: TGTGCCAGCAGTCGGTTGACTAGCGGACTCCACGAGCAGTACTTC.

The V call is TRBV18, the J call TRBJ2-1, with TRBD2 matching over 10 bases. This CDR3 is built from 16 residues. CDR1 is KGHSH and CDR2 is LQKENI in the germline V gene. Trimming removed 2 bases from V and 5 bases from J; junction bases left unmatched: 6. CDR3 nucleotides: TGTGCCAGCTCACCATCTTGGCTAGCGGGAGACAATGAGCAGTTCTTC. This encodes CASSPSWLAGDNEQFF.

This clone was detected only once. The chain has TRBV11-3 and TRBJ2-3; a possible D gene is TRBD1 (5 bases). Trimming cost V 0 bases and J 4 bases, with 11 bases left between them. CDR3 length: 15 residues. Germline CDR1 and CDR2: SGHNT and YENEEA. The CDR3: CASSLEGAQADTQYF. The CDR3 DNA sequence: TGTGCCAGCAGCTTAGAAGGGGCGCAGGCAGATACGCAGTATTTT. Full variable domain (missing parts from reference TRBV11-3 and TRBJ2-3): EAGVVQSPRYKIIEKKQPVAFWCNPISGHNTLYWYLQNLGQGPELLIRYENEEAVDDSQLPKDRFSAERLKGVDSTLKIQPAELGDSAVYLCASSLEGAQADTQYFGPGTRLTVL.

The chain uses TRBV3-1 (or the pseudogene TRBV3-2) and TRBJ2-3; 7 nucleotides line up with TRBD2. Germline assignment: CDR1 LGHDT and CDR2 YNNKEL (reference sequence). The CDR3 contains 18 residues. With 5 bases clipped from V and 1 base from J, the junction kept 15 bases outside the gene matches. CDR3 sequence reads: CASSSGLGPISRTDTQYF. CDR3 coding DNA: TGTGCCAGCAGCTCTGGACTAGGCCCGATTTCGCGCACAGATACGCAGTATTTT.

The V gene is TRBV5-1, the J gene TRBJ1-6; possible D gene TRBD1, 5 bases. This CDR3 is 14 amino acids long. V gave up 5 bases and J gave up 7 bases, with 13 bases separating them. In germline, CDR1 is SGHRS, CDR2 YFSETQ. Here the CDR3 reads CASSVAGWNSPLHF. DNA of the CDR3: TGCGCCAGCAGTGTGGCAGGGTGGAATTCACCCCTCCACTTT.

This chain joins TRBV14 and TRBJ2-2; 9 nucleotides line up with TRBD1. Germline CDR1 reads SGHDN; CDR2 reads FVKESK. The CDR3 has 15 amino acids. The V gene end was trimmed by 4 bases and the J gene end by 0 bases; junction bases not matched to a gene: 0. CDR3 bases: TGTGCCAGCAGCCGGGACAGGGCGAACACCGGGGAGCTGTTTTTT. This codes for CASSRDRANTGELFF.

The V gene is TRBV3-1 (or the pseudogene TRBV3-2), the J gene TRBJ2-3, with a weak D call TRBD1 (5 bases). This CDR3 contains 17 residues. V was clipped by 0 bases and J by 3 bases, with 16 bases between them. The germline V gene encodes CDR1 LGHDT and CDR2 YNNKEL (reference sequence). This CDR3 is CASSQEKGAVWTDTQYF. The CDR3 DNA sequence: TGTGCCAGCAGCCAAGAAAAAGGGGCGGTTTGGACAGATACGCAGTATTTT.

About this clone: Within the sample, other DNA sequences also encode this same CDR3. The chain links TRBV3-1 (or the pseudogene TRBV3-2) to TRBJ2-7; D is uncertain. CDR3 size: 11 residues. Germline CDR1 is LGHDT and CDR2 is YNNKEL (reference sequence). Trimming stripped 1 base from V and 7 bases from J, with 5 bases between. CDR3 region: CASSQGAEQYF. CDR3 nucleotides: TGTGCCAGCAGCCAAGGTGCGGAGCAGTACTTC.

This chain uses TRBV7-9 with TRBJ1-2; 8 positions match TRBD1. After removal of 0 bases from V and 7 bases from J, the junction contained 10 bases not matched to a gene. The CDR3 contains 16 residues. In germline, CDR1 is SEHNR, CDR2 FQNEAQ (reference sequence). CDR3 sequence: CASSLAGQDASGGYTF. In nucleotides, the CDR3 is TGTGCCAGCAGCTTAGCGGGACAGGACGCCTCGGGTGGCTACACCTTC.

The chain employs TRBV5-8 and TRBJ1-5, with 7 bases aligning to TRBD1. V shed 4 bases, J shed 2 bases, and the junction held 15 bases outside the gene matches. Germline CDR1 SGHTS, CDR2 YDEGEE. CDR3 length: 18 residues. The CDR3 loop is CASSLMRQGRAGNQPQHF. The DNA of the CDR3 is TGTGCCAGCAGCCTAATGCGACAGGGTCGGGCCGGCAATCAGCCCCAGCATTTT.

V and J are TRBV7-3 and TRBJ1-2, with 7 bases identical to TRBD1. This CDR3 region has 16 residues. CDR1 and CDR2 (germline): SGHTA, FQGTGA. V was pared by 6 bases and J by 6 bases, with 16 bases of the junction left unmatched. CDR3 bases: TGTGCCAGCAGTCGAACCTTCGGACAGGTTAGGAATGGCTACACCTTC. Translation: CASSRTFGQVRNGYTF.

This clone was observed a few times. The chain combines TRBV5-6 with TRBJ1-6; no firm D call. Trimming left V 0 bases short and J 11 bases short, with 18 bases between. The CDR3 sequence is 16 residues long. In germline, CDR1 is SGHDT, CDR2 YYEEEE. The CDR3 DNA is TGTGCCAGCAGCTTGGGACCGAGCCAACGGAGGGCACCCCTCCACTTT. It translates to CASSLGPSQRRAPLHF. Full variable domain (remainder filled in from reference TRBV5-6 and TRBJ1-6): DAGVTQSPTHLIKTRGQQVTLRCSPKSGHDTVSWYQQALGQGPQFIFQYYEEEERQRGNFPDRFSGHQFPNYSSELNVNALLLGDSALYLCASSLGPSQRRAPLHFGNGTRLTVT.

The sample holds a few counts of this clone. The chain's CDR3 is CASSSTGTGGREQYF. The CDR3 DNA reads as TGTGCCAGCAGTTCGACCGGGACAGGGGGCAGGGAGCAGTACTTC. The chain couples TRBV6-5 to TRBJ2-7; 12 bases agree with TRBD1. The germline V gene has CDR1 MNHEY and CDR2 SVGAGI. The CDR3 spans 15 residues. V was clipped by 4 bases and J by 7 bases; unmatched bases: 8.

In its sample, this clone was seen a few times. The chain employs TRBV4-2 and TRBJ2-7; tentative D call: TRBD2 (5 bases). The CDR3 has 15 residues. V shed 0 bases and J shed 4 bases, with 13 bases lying between them. Germline V CDR1 and CDR2: LGHNA, YNFKEQ. The CDR3 here is CASSQDASLGYEQYF. The CDR3 nucleotides are TGTGCCAGCAGCCAAGATGCTAGCCTGGGGTACGAGCAGTACTTC.

This clone appeared a single time. The V gene is TRBV2, the J gene TRBJ1-5; 10 bases map to TRBD1. The CDR3 runs to 15 residues. V gave up 4 bases and J gave up 5 bases; unmatched junction bases: 5. Germline values: CDR1 SNHLY, CDR2 FYNNEI. DNA of the CDR3: TGTGCCAGCAGTGTCATCGGGACAGGGGATCAGCCCCAGCATTTT. Translated, it gives CASSVIGTGDQPQHF.

CDR3 loop: CASSQASSGGIFWETQYF. CDR3 nucleotides: TGTGCCAGCAGCCAAGCTTCCAGCGGGGGTATTTTCTGGGAGACCCAGTACTTC. The gene calls are TRBV4-2 and TRBJ2-5; TRBD2 agrees at 8 bases. The CDR3 length is 18 residues. V trimming: 1 base; J trimming: 5 bases; junction bases outside the gene matches: 15. Germline-derived CDR1 and CDR2 are LGHNA and YNFKEQ.

This chain links TRBV7-9 with TRBJ1-2; 8 bases align to TRBD1. The CDR3 covers 14 residues. The trim removed 2 bases at V and 7 bases at J, leaving 6 bases unmatched. Germline V gene data show CDR1 as SEHNR and CDR2 as FQNEAQ (reference sequence). The DNA for the CDR3 is TGTGCCAGCAGCTTACCGGACAGGGTTAGTGGCTACACCTTC. This sequence encodes CASSLPDRVSGYTF.

The chain uses TRBV7-2 and TRBJ1-5; 9 bases line up with TRBD1. After removal of 1 base from V and 6 bases from J, the junction contained 7 bases not matched to a gene. The CDR3 is 16 residues long. Germline lookup yields CDR1 SGHTA and CDR2 FQGNSA. DNA for the CDR3: TGTGCCAGCAGCTTAGTAGGGACAGGGATCAGTCAGCCCCAGCATTTT. The encoded protein is CASSLVGTGISQPQHF.

This CDR3 reads CASSLGGSGRRAYNEQFF. The DNA for the CDR3 is TGTGCCAGCAGCTTAGGAGGTAGCGGGAGGAGGGCCTACAATGAGCAGTTCTTC. J is TRBJ2-1 and V is TRBV7-2, with 10 bases matching TRBD2. With V trimmed by 1 base and J by 2 bases, 8 bases remained unmatched. Looked up from germline, CDR1 is SGHTA and CDR2 is FQGNSA. CDR3 size: 18 residues.

J is TRBJ2-5 and V is TRBV4-3; a possible D gene is TRBD1 (6 bases). This CDR3 is built from 16 residues. Trimming took 0 bases from V and 1 from J, leaving 12 bases between them. The germline V gene encodes CDR1 LGHNA and CDR2 YSLEER. Here the CDR3 DNA reads TGCGCCAGCAGCCAAGACGGGACAAGCCTCCAAGAGACCCAGTACTTC. Translation gives CASSQDGTSLQETQYF.

For this clone: At one of its ends the junction is not consistent with the germline gene, which may arise from a read error. This chain connects TRBV7-8 to TRBJ1-1, with D possibly matching TRBD1 (5 bases). This CDR3 spans 14 amino acids. Germline loops: CDR1 SGHVS, CDR2 FQNEAQ. CDR3 sequence (DNA): TGTGCCAGCAGCTTAGGATCAGGGAACGCTGAAGCTTTCTTT. Protein sequence: CASSLGSGNAEAFF.